What follows describes a single T cell receptor beta chain. Its target is unknown. PCR employed 60 Vbeta and 13 Jbeta primers. Assay used: immunoSEQ multiplex PCR; TCRdb lists only in-frame clones, some missing. The profile shows around 140,000 clones, 80% of them singletons. This specimen belongs to a study of cytomegalovirus exposure and HLA in healthy donors. At the level of the study: Membership in the Caucasian-associated ancestry cluster was found for approximately 85% of approximately 400 genotyped donors.

Between the trimmed V and J ends, which lost 1 base and 6 bases, there was a span of 8 bases. CDR3 length: 12 residues. Germline V gene data show CDR1 as SGHDT and CDR2 as YYEEEE. Study-wide findings and caveats: Later on, a genetic analysis was performed. It linked a missense variant in DCLRE1C with V- and J-gene trimming of TCR beta.

The receptor was derived from a man aged 40-49 years in good health and CMV-seronegative. This sequence joins TRBV5-6 and TRBJ2-7, with D unclear. The sequenced material came from PBMCs. CDR3 sequence (DNA): TGTGCCAGCAGCTTGACATCGCTCGAGCAGTACTTC. Its protein product is CASSLTSLEQYF.